This TCR beta chain was retrieved from a study of OX40 agonist ivuxolimab in advanced cancers. Study context: Mean age 60 years, range 23 to 79; around 80% male. Having had anti-PD-1, anti-PD-L1 or anti-CTLA-4 therapy before was allowed, and about 42% had some. Study results and caveats: Some nonresponders also had low normalized T-cell clonal expansion. CD8+ T cells (on average) carried more expanded clones than CD4+ T cells.

Note on this clone: Its cognate antigen is unknown.

TCRdb keeps only in-frame clones here, not all; method: immunoSEQ multiplex PCR. The sample carries some 69,000 clones, 80% to 85% recorded once. The CDR3 has 15 residues. V trimming: 2 bases; J trimming: 6 bases; junction bases outside the gene matches: 7. The V gene's germline CDR1 is MNHEY and CDR2 SMNVEV (reference sequence). The sample was CD4+ or CD8+ T cells sorted from blood, taken in a trial of the OX40 agonist ivuxolimab. This sequence was found in an adult with an advanced solid tumor such as melanoma, head and neck, liver or kidney cancer. The chain links TRBV27 to TRBJ2-5; the match to TRBD1 covers 9 bases. CDR3 residues: CASSLGRTGAQTQYF. The CDR3, as DNA: TGTGCCAGCAGTTTAGGGCGGACAGGGGCGCAGACCCAGTACTTC.